The rows below give T cell receptor beta chains drawn from one sample of a study of T-cell reconstitution after alpha-beta-depleted transplantation in children. Each CDR3 protein is one row after TCRdb ran MiXCR on the PCR reads. Among roughly 500,000 distinct CDR3 sequences, roughly a tenth were seen once, and the ten largest hold 2%. Sequences were derived from PBMCs, sampled before TCRalphabeta/CD19-depleted stem cell transplant. The receptor set was obtained from a child aged 2 to 15 with inherited bone marrow failure, due to receive a stem cell transplant. Each CDR3 is given without its conserved first and last residue. Fields, in order: V gene, J gene, CDR3 length, CDR3 protein.

>TRBV7-2|TRBJ2-7|12
ASRATSGSYEQY
>TRBV12-3/TRBV12-4|TRBJ2-5|13
ASSLLIRGEETQY
>TRBV15|TRBJ1-2|11
ATSRVPGYGYT
>TRBV11-2|TRBJ2-1|16
ASSVVSGTLRKLDEQF
>TRBV7-9|TRBJ2-7|10
ASSSLAPEQY
>TRBV19|TRBJ1-1|12
ASSMTGRGAEAF
>TRBV20-1|TRBJ1-6|13
SAGEQVSYNSPLH
>TRBV27|TRBJ2-1|12
ASSPSGFYNEQF
>TRBV5-5|TRBJ2-1|11
ASSLVGFQEQF
>TRBV12-3/TRBV12-4|TRBJ2-7|11
ASSRTGLHEQY
>TRBV3-1|TRBJ1-5|13
ASSQDPGYNQPQH
>TRBV7-2|TRBJ2-7|13
ASVSYRGFAYEQY
>TRBV20-1|TRBJ2-1|13
SAREMGLSYNEQF
>TRBV4-2|TRBJ2-2|14
ASSQGSLYHTGELF
>TRBV18|TRBJ2-2|12
ASSTGQGTGELF
>TRBV19|TRBJ2-1|13
ASSIGYMGNNEQF
>TRBV3-1|TRBJ2-7|11
ASSPMNVYEQY
>TRBV5-1|TRBJ2-1|13
ASSPAPGPYNEQF
>TRBV2|TRBJ2-2|12
ASRGGRSTGELF
>TRBV12-3/TRBV12-4|TRBJ2-3|13
ASSLASGGQDTQY
>TRBV6-4|TRBJ2-1|12
ASRGLAGSGEQF
>TRBV27|TRBJ2-7|12
ASSSLTGYYEQY
>TRBV3-1|TRBJ2-1|13
ASSQGDYAGYEQF
>TRBV9|TRBJ2-7|12
ARSVTSGNYEQY
>TRBV5-1|TRBJ2-1|13
ASSFLPGTYNEQF
>TRBV28|TRBJ2-7|13
ASNYPGQASYEQY
>TRBV5-1|TRBJ2-5|11
ASTRQGQETQY
>TRBV9|TRBJ2-6|15
ASSDSVKNSGANVLT
>TRBV4-1|TRBJ2-1|18
ASSHPSTSGATKIYNEQF
>TRBV11-1|TRBJ2-6|16
ASSYFTSVGSGANVLT
>TRBV9|TRBJ2-2|14
ASRGLAGGSSGELF
>TRBV29-1|TRBJ1-1|11
SVWGGVITEAF